This T cell receptor beta chain was identified during a study of blood T cell repertoires in COVID-19. As for the study in general: Spain, Italy and the United States supplied samples that represented acute and convalescent COVID-19. T cells, B-cell-depleted T cells, or PBMCs provided the cDNA or gDNA that served as material.

The CDR3 is made up of 16 amino acids. J was trimmed by 8 bases and V by 6 bases; bases with no gene match: 9. CDR1 is SEHNR and CDR2 is FQNEAQ in the germline V gene (reference sequence). Study processing details: It was from reference gene primer amplification that nucleated cell counts were estimated. The method was immunoSEQ multiplex PCR; TCRdb's version includes in-frame clones alone and lacks a portion of them. The DNA was the basis for D and trimming; V, J and clone size are from that table. The sample shows about 260,000 clones, approximately 88% of them seen only once. Enrollees, about 18 to 95 years old, lived in some 24 US areas.

The source of this sequence is a middle-aged woman with acute COVID-19. Sequencing was performed on PBMCs or T cells enriched from blood (not recorded which). V usage is TRBV7-9 and J usage is TRBJ1-6, with 11 positions matching TRBD1. The CDR3 bases are TGTGCCAGCAGTCGATTTCCGGGACAGGGGGATTCACCCCTCCACTTT. It translates to CASSRFPGQGDSPLHF.